Below are 24 T cell receptor beta chains sequenced from a single sample in a study of T cells in Graves' hyperthyroidism and ophthalmopathy (dated by TCRdb to between 2018 and 2021). Library method: multiplex PCR. The reads were generated on an Illumina HiSeq 2000. The TCR beta CDR3 regions were amplified from the RNA transcripts. The TCR CDR3 was subjected to a first round of RT-PCR using the HTBI primer set and the Qiagen OneStep RT-PCR kit. Clones were called with MiXCR by TCRdb after fastp trimmed the public reads at Q25, and only in-frame beta chains were retained. Every CDR3 protein is listed once, alongside the most common genes and DNA of its rows. The sample has 190,000 or so distinct CDR3 sequences on record, around 20% of them singletons. The ten largest account for 44% of the sample. The sequenced sample consisted of blood. These receptors originate from a man between 40 and 49 years old with Graves' hyperthyroidism.

Ten or more counts support this clonotype. J is TRBJ2-7 and V is TRBV20-1, with D possibly TRBD2 on 6 matching bases. This CDR3 is built from 17 residues. V lost 1 base, J lost 0 bases, and 19 bases lay in between. CDR1 DFQATT and CDR2 SNEGSKA come from the germline V gene (reference sequence). This CDR3 is CSARGGTSKSVSYEQYF. CDR3 DNA sequence: TGCAGTGCTAGAGGGGGGACTTCCAAGTCCGTCTCCTACGAGCAGTACTTC.

This clonotype was seen ten or more times. This chain uses TRBV5-1 with TRBJ2-3; the D is unclear. V was shortened by 4 bases and J by 6 bases, with 15 bases between the two germline ends. From germline, CDR1 is SGHRS and CDR2 YFSETQ. This CDR3 has 14 amino acids. The CDR3 is CASSQTRPDDTQYF. CDR3 DNA: TGCGCCAGCAGCCAGACCCGGCCGGATGATACGCAGTATTTT. Full variable domain (outside the CDR3, taken from reference TRBV5-1 and TRBJ2-3): KAGVTQTPRYLIKTRGQQVTLSCSPISGHRSVSWYQQTPGQGLQFLFEYFSETQRNKGNFPGRFSGRQFSNSRSEMNVSTLELGDSALYLCASSQTRPDDTQYFGPGTRLTVL.

In this sample, this clonotype turned up a few times. The V gene is TRBV6-1, the J gene TRBJ2-5, with unresolved D. Trimming left V 3 bases short and J 7 bases short, with 12 bases between. CDR3 length: 13 residues. Germline-derived CDR1 and CDR2 are MNHNS and SASEGT. In DNA, the CDR3 is TGTGCCAGCAGTGACCCCGGGCCTGGGACCCAGTACTTC. Its protein is CASSDPGPGTQYF.

This clonotype was seen ten or more times. The chain links TRBV2 to TRBJ1-1; D is perhaps TRBD1 (6 bases). This CDR3 region has 13 residues. Trimming took off 0 bases at V and 11 bases at J, with 13 bases between the two ends. Germline lookup yields CDR1 SNHLY and CDR2 FYNNEI. In DNA, the CDR3 is TGTGCCAGCAGTGAAGCGGGGGGGGCAGGGGCTTTCTTT. This gives the protein CASSEAGGAGAFF.

This clonotype was observed many times. The CDR3 nucleotides are TGTGCCAGCTCACGTCTAGGTACCGACGAGCAGTACTTC. Its translation is CASSRLGTDEQYF. The chain recombines TRBV18 with TRBJ2-7, with D unresolved. Looked up from germline, CDR1 is KGHSH and CDR2 is LQKENI. The CDR3 contains 13 residues. Trimming stripped 4 bases from V and 5 bases from J, with 12 bases between.

Many counts were recorded for this clonotype. This chain links TRBV20-1 with TRBJ1-1; no definite D call. The CDR3 is 13 amino acids. Trimming left V 2 bases short and J 11 bases short, with 18 bases between. Germline CDR1 DFQATT, CDR2 SNEGSKA (reference sequence). The CDR3 DNA follows: TGCAGTGCTAGACCCCCCCTTAGGAGGGCGGCTTTCTTT. It codes for CSARPPLRRAAFF.

This clonotype was picked up many times. The chain links TRBV18 to TRBJ2-2; maybe TRBD1 (5 bases). Germline CDR1 KGHSH, CDR2 LQKENI. This CDR3 has 15 amino acids. Trimming cost V 6 bases and J 0 bases, with 11 bases left between them. CDR3 sequence: CASSSGHSNTGELFF. DNA of the CDR3: TGTGCCAGCTCGTCTGGACACTCGAACACCGGGGAGCTGTTTTTT.

This clonotype was seen many times. The chain uses TRBV7-2 and TRBJ2-1; D may be TRBD2 (5 bases). CDR1 is SGHTA and CDR2 is FQGNSA in the germline V gene. V shed 4 bases and J shed 8 bases, with 9 bases lying between them. This CDR3 has 12 amino acids. CDR3 sequence reads: CASSSEGDEQFF. CDR3 sequence (DNA): TGTGCCAGCAGCTCAGAGGGTGATGAGCAGTTCTTC.

The rearrangement uses TRBV20-1 and TRBJ1-1; TRBD1 is a possible D gene (6 bases). This CDR3 is 14 amino acids long. The germline V gene encodes CDR1 DFQATT and CDR2 SNEGSKA (reference sequence). With 3 bases removed from V and 1 base from J, the gap between germline ends came to 12 bases. The CDR3 sequence is CSASGGGWNTEAFF. In nucleotides, the CDR3 is TGCAGTGCTAGTGGGGGCGGCTGGAACACTGAAGCTTTCTTT.

The rearrangement links TRBV13 to TRBJ2-5; D not certain. The germline V gene has CDR1 PRHDT and CDR2 FYEKMQ (reference sequence). The V end lost 5 bases, the J end lost 2 bases, and 12 bases lay between the germline ends. The CDR3 length is 14 residues. The CDR3 sequence: CASSLTQRQETQYF. For the CDR3, the DNA is TGTGCCAGCAGCCTTACCCAGCGACAAGAGACCCAGTACTTC. Based on the CDR3 plus reference TRBV13 and TRBJ2-5, the full variable domain is AAGVIQSPRHLIKEKRETATLKCYPIPRHDTVYWYQQGPGQDPQFLISFYEKMQSDKGSIPDRFSAQQFSDYHSELNMSSLELGDSALYFCASSLTQRQETQYFGPGTRLLVL.

This clonotype came up many times. The chain carries TRBV15 and TRBJ2-5; TRBD1 might be the D (6 bases). Deletions cut 3 bases from V and 5 bases from J, with 13 bases between. Germline V lookup: CDR1 LNHNV, CDR2 YYDKDF (reference sequence). The CDR3 runs to 14 residues. CDR3 residues: CATSSTGIGETQYF. The CDR3 region has the DNA TGTGCCACCAGCAGTACAGGGATAGGGGAGACCCAGTACTTC.

This clonotype came up many times. The rearrangement links TRBV28 to TRBJ1-2; D gene uncertain. The germline V gene has CDR1 MDHEN and CDR2 SYDVKM. The CDR3 covers 14 residues. V was shortened by 5 bases and J by 0 bases, with 10 bases between the two germline ends. CDR3 in amino acids: CASSSQAPNYGYTF. CDR3 DNA sequence: TGTGCCAGCAGTAGCCAGGCCCCTAACTATGGCTACACCTTC.

There are a few counts of this clonotype. The rearrangement joins TRBV7-3 to TRBJ2-6; D unresolved. The V and J ends lost 4 bases and 4 bases respectively, with 8 bases between them. The V gene's germline CDR1 is SGHTA and CDR2 FQGTGA. The CDR3 is made up of 14 amino acids. The CDR3 loop is CASSSDSGANVLTF. The DNA of the CDR3 is TGTGCCAGCAGCTCCGACTCCGGGGCCAACGTCCTGACTTTC. Looking up the rest from reference TRBV7-3 and TRBJ2-6 gives the full variable domain: GAGVSQTPSNKVTEKGKYVELRCDPISGHTALYWYRQSLGQGPEFLIYFQGTGAADDSGLPNDRFFAVRPEGSVSTLKIQRTERGDSAVYLCASSSDSGANVLTFGAGSRLTVL.

This clonotype was seen repeatedly, ten times or more. Sequence at one end of the junction differs from germline and may be a read error. The chain is built from TRBV11-2 and TRBJ2-1; tentatively, D is TRBD1 or TRBD2 (5 bases each). The CDR3 has 14 residues. Germline V gene data show CDR1 as SGHAT and CDR2 as FQNNGV. This chain's CDR3 is CASSVEGLYNEQFF. The CDR3 DNA sequence: TGTGCCAGCAGCGTAGAGGGGCTTTACAATGAGCAGTTCTTC.

V gene TRBV5-4 combines with J gene TRBJ2-1, with 11 bases aligning to TRBD1. Germline lookup yields CDR1 SGHNT and CDR2 YYREEE (reference sequence). The CDR3 is 13 amino acids. Trimming at V came to 7 bases and at J to 7 bases, leaving 4 bases not matched to a gene. This chain's CDR3 is CASRTGGMNEQFF. The DNA for the CDR3 is TGTGCCAGCCGGACAGGGGGCATGAATGAGCAGTTCTTC.

This clonotype was seen ten or more times. The V gene is TRBV11-2, the J gene TRBJ2-7; no clear D gene. The ends were cut back, 5 bases at V and 5 bases at J, with 13 bases in the middle. Germline V gene sequence: CDR1 SGHAT, CDR2 FQNNGV. The CDR3 is 13 residues long. CDR3 DNA: TGTGCCAGCAGCGCCGAACCCCCCGACGAGCAGTACTTC. Protein sequence: CASSAEPPDEQYF.

The CDR3 nucleotides read TGTGCCAGCAGTGCACGGAGGAGGGTCACTGAAGCTTTCTTT. Its protein is CASSARRRVTEAFF. The chain joins TRBV12-3 or TRBV12-4 to TRBJ1-1, with unresolved D. The V and J ends lost 5 bases and 4 bases respectively, with 14 bases between them. The CDR3 totals 14 residues.

In its sample, this clonotype was seen a few times. This sequence joins TRBV25-1 and TRBJ2-6; D is uncertain. Between the trimmed V and J ends, which lost 8 bases and 0 bases, there was a span of 5 bases. Germline V gene lookup returns CDR1 MGHDK and CDR2 SYGVNS. There are 13 residues in the CDR3. The CDR3 DNA follows: TGTGCCAGCGAAAACTCTGGGGCCAACGTCCTGACTTTC. It translates to CASENSGANVLTF.

This sequence joins TRBV20-1 and TRBJ1-6, with D perhaps matching TRBD1 (5 bases). Trimming removed 0 bases from V and 0 bases from J, with 12 bases in between. CDR3 size: 17 residues. Germline V gene data show CDR1 as DFQATT and CDR2 as SNEGSKA (reference sequence). CDR3 protein: CSARDRRGSSYNSPLHF. The CDR3 DNA reads TGCAGTGCTAGAGATAGGAGGGGAAGCTCCTATAATTCACCCCTCCACTTT.

The gene calls are TRBV5-1 and TRBJ2-5, with D possibly matching TRBD2 (6 bases). Trimming shortened V by 3 bases and J by 1 base, and 13 bases separated the two germline ends. Germline CDR1 SGHRS, CDR2 YFSETQ. This CDR3 contains 15 residues. CDR3 region: CASSSVGTSQETQYF. CDR3 in DNA: TGCGCCAGCAGCTCCGTCGGGACTTCCCAAGAGACCCAGTACTTC.

Many counts were recorded for this clonotype. The chain uses TRBV28 and TRBJ1-2; 8 nucleotides align to TRBD1. CDR3 size: 13 residues. CDR1 and CDR2 (germline): MDHEN, SYDVKM. Trimming at V came to 5 bases and at J to 6 bases, leaving 5 bases not matched to a gene. The CDR3 reads CASSPLTGDGYTF. The DNA for the CDR3 is TGTGCCAGCAGTCCGCTGACAGGGGATGGCTACACCTTC.

Ten or more counts support this clonotype. The chain employs TRBV11-2 and TRBJ2-3, with D possibly matching TRBD1 (5 bases). V lost 6 bases, J lost 5 bases, and 6 bases lay in between. Germline CDR1 is SGHAT and CDR2 is FQNNGV. There are 11 residues in the CDR3. CDR3 sequence reads: CASRTGDTQYF. The CDR3 nucleotides read TGTGCCAGCAGAACAGGAGATACGCAGTATTTT.

V is TRBV6-2 or TRBV6-3 and J is TRBJ1-2; 7 bases are shared with TRBD1. This CDR3 is 15 amino acids long. The V and J ends lost 4 bases and 5 bases, in that order; junction bases with no gene match: 10. Germline values: CDR1 MNHEY, CDR2 SVGEGT. The CDR3 bases are TGTGCCAGCAGTTCCCACCTTGACAGGGCATATGGCTACACCTTC. Its translation is CASSSHLDRAYGYTF.

Only a few counts were recorded for this clonotype. A clone one base away is much larger, so this may be a read error. CDR3 in amino acids: CASSFGEGVANEQFF. CDR3 in DNA: TGTGCCAGCAGCTTCGGGGAAGGAGTGGCCAATGAGCAGTTCTTC. The chain uses TRBV11-2 and TRBJ2-1, with D tentatively TRBD2 (5 bases). CDR1 is SGHAT and CDR2 is FQNNGV in the germline V gene. CDR3 length: 15 residues. The V gene lost 3 bases and the J gene lost 6 bases, with 15 bases spanning the gap.